The sequence of this T cell receptor (beta chain) was determined in a study of T cell repertoires in cytomegalovirus infection. General study results and limits: Identification of carriers of CMV plus the relevant HLA was achieved through cumulative public TCR beta family frequency.

TCRdb processed the reads anew with MiXCR; each CDR3 protein has one entry. The profile shows hundreds of thousands of distinct CDR3 sequences, roughly 24% of them singletons. In the case of this clonotype: Its antigen is not identified. The junction shows a germline mismatch at one end, possibly a read error.

CDR3 length: 12 residues. Germline V gene lookup returns CDR1 SGHTA and CDR2 FQGNSA. The J gene is TRBJ2-1, the V gene TRBV7-2; D gene unclear. This clonotype was obtained from a human donor in good health (CMV status not recorded). Some clones in this sample may be carry-over from other donors' samples. Sequencing was done on a sample of CD8+ T cells from PBMCs. The CDR3 region has the DNA TGTGCCAGCAGCTTTGGGGTCAATGAGCAGCTCTTC. It specifies CASSFGVNEQLF.